This T cell receptor (beta chain) is drawn from a study of breast tumors, draining lymph nodes, adjacent tissues. Regarding the study as a whole: Most tumor T cells seemingly derive from lymph node, then expand in tumor. Compared with lymph nodes, tumors were less diverse; compared with nontumor tissue, more.

Axillary draining lymph nodes of breast cancer patients supplied the node samples. In TCRdb, the multiplex PCR reads were re-called with MiXCR into one record per CDR3 protein. The data show around 300,000 distinct CDR3 sequences, roughly 30% seen once. This clonotype was recorded many times. What it binds is not known. There are 16 residues in the CDR3. V dropped 5 bases and J dropped 4 bases, with 21 bases sitting between them. The germline V gene has CDR1 SGDLS and CDR2 YYNGEE. The specimen sequenced was axillary lymph node tissue. The TCR sequence derives from a female donor with breast cancer. Some clones in this sample may be carry-over from other donors' samples. This chain joins TRBV9 and TRBJ1-2, with D perhaps matching TRBD1 (5 bases). The CDR3 region has the DNA TGTGCCAGCAGAGAGGTAACGGGGCCAACCGCCTATGGCTACACCTTC. It is translated as CASREVTGPTAYGYTF.